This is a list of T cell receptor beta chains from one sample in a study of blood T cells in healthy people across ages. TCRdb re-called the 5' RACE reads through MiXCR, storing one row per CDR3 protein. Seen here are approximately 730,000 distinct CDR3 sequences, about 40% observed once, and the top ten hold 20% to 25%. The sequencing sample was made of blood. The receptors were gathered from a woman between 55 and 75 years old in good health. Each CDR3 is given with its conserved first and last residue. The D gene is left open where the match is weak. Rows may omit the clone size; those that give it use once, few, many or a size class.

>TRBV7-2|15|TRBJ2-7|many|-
CASSSIGTGTYEQYF
TGTGCCAGCAGCTCCATCGGGACGGGTACCTACGAGCAGTACTTC
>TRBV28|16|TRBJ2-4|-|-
CASSLWAGQAKNIQYF
TGTGCCAGCAGTTTATGGGCGGGGCAAGCCAAAAACATTCAGTACTTC
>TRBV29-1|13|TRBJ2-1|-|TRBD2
CSGGTSVYNEQFF
TGCAGCGGTGGGACTAGCGTCTACAATGAGCAGTTCTTC
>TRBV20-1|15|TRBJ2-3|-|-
CSASSGLGAQGAQYF
TGCAGTGCCTCCTCGGGGCTTGGGGCCCAAGGCGCGCAGTATTTT
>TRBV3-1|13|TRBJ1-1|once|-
CASSQEGSTEAFF
TGTGCCAGCAGCCAAGAAGGTTCCACTGAAGCTTTCTTT
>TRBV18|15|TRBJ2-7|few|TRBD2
CASSPTSGGANEQYF
TGTGCCAGCTCTCCGACTAGCGGGGGGGCCAATGAGCAGTACTTC
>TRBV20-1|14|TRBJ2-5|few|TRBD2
CSAQNLAGVGTQYF
TGCAGTGCGCAGAATCTAGCGGGAGTTGGGACCCAGTACTTC
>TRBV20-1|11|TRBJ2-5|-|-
CGPQGGETQYF
TGCGGTCCGCAGGGGGGAGAGACCCAGTACTTC
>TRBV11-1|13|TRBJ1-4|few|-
CAVRGGTNEKLFF
TGTGCCGTCCGCGGAGGGACTAATGAAAAACTGTTTTTT
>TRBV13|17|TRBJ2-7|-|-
CASSGQPFRGEKNIQNF
TGTGCCAGCAGCGGACAGCCATTCAGGGGAGAAAAAAACATTCAGAACTTC
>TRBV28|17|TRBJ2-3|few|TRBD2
CASSFALGLAATDTQYF
TGTGCCAGCAGTTTCGCCTTGGGACTAGCGGCCACAGATACGCAGTATTTT
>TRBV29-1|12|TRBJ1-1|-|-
CSGRDLGTEAFF
TGCAGCGGGAGAGATCTGGGGACTGAAGCTTTCTTT
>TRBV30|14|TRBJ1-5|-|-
CAWSSGQGNQPQHF
TGTGCCTGGAGTTCCGGCCAGGGTAACCAGCCCCAGCATTTT
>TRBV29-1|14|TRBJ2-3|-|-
CSVAGTLDTDTQYF
TGCAGCGTTGCAGGGACCCTCGACACAGATACGCAGTATTTT
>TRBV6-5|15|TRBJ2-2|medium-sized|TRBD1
CASSYSTGVPGELFF
TGTGCCAGCAGTTACTCGACAGGGGTCCCCGGGGAGCTGTTTTTT
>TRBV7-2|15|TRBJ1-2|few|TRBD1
CASSPETGRGGGYTF
TGTGCCAGCAGCCCCGAGACAGGGCGCGGGGGAGGCTACACCTTC
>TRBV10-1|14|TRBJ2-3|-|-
CAGSPDGRTDTQYF
TGCGCCGGCAGTCCGGACGGAAGGACAGATACGCAGTATTTT
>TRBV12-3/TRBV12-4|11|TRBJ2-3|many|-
CASTSGTAQYF
TGTGCCAGCACAAGTGGAACGGCGCAGTATTTT
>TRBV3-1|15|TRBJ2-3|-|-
CASSQNGGGTDTQYF
TGTGCCAGCAGCCAAAATGGCGGGGGCACAGATACGCAGTATTTT
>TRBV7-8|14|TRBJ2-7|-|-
CASSLTQVTHEQYF
TGTGCCAGCAGCTTAACGCAGGTTACCCACGAGCAGTACTTC
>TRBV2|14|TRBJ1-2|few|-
CASSPQGPSAGYTF
TGTGCCAGCTCCCCACAGGGCCCGTCTGCTGGCTACACCTTC
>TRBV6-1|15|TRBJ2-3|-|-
CASSPQGGATDTQYF
TGTGCCAGCAGCCCCCAGGGGGGAGCCACAGATACGCAGTATTTT
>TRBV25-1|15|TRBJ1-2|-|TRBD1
CASSSSGTGVHGYTF
TGTGCCAGCAGTAGTTCCGGGACAGGGGTACATGGCTACACCTTC